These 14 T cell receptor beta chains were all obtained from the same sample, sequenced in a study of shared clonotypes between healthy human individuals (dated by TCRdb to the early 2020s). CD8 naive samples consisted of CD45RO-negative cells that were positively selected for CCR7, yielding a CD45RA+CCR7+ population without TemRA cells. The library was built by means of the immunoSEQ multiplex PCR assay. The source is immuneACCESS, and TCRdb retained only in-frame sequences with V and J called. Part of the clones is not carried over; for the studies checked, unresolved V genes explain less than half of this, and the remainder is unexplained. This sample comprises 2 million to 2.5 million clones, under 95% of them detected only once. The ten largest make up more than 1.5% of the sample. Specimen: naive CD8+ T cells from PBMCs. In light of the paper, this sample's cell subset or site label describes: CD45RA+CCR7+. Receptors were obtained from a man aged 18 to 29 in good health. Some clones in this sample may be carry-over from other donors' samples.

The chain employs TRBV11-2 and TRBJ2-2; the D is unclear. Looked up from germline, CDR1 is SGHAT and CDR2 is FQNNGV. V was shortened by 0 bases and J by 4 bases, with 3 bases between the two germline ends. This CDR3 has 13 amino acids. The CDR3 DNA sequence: TGTGCCAGCAGCTTAGAGGGCACCGGGGAGCTGTTTTTT. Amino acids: CASSLEGTGELFF.

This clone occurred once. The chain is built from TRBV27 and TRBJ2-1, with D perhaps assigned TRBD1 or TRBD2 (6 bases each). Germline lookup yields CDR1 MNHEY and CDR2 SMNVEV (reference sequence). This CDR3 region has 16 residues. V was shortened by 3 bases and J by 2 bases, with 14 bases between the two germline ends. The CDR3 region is CASSLVSGQPYNEQFF. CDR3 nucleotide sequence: TGTGCCAGCAGTTTGGTTAGCGGACAGCCCTACAATGAGCAGTTCTTC.

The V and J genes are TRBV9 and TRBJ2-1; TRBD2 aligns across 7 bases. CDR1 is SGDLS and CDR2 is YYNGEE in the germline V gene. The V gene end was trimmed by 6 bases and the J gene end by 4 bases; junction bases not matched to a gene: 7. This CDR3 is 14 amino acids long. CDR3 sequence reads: CASTSGATYNEQFF. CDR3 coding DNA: TGTGCCAGCACTAGCGGAGCGACTTACAATGAGCAGTTCTTC.

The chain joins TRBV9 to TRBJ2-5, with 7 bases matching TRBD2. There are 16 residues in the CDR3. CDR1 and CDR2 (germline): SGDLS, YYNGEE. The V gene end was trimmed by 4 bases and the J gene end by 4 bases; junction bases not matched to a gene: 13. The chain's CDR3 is CASSHELQTSTETQYF. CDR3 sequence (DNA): TGTGCCAGCAGCCATGAGCTGCAGACTAGCACAGAGACCCAGTACTTC.

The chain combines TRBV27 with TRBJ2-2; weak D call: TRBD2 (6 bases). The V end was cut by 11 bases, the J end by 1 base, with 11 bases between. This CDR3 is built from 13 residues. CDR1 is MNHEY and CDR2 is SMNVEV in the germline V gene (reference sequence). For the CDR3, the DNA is TGTGCCGTCGGGACTTTGAACACCGGGGAGCTGTTTTTT. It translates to CAVGTLNTGELFF.

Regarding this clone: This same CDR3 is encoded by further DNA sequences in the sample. The CDR3 spells CASSSGQGPTDTQYF. CDR3 DNA sequence: TGTGCCAGCAGTTCCGGACAGGGGCCCACAGATACGCAGTATTTT. The chain uses TRBV27 and TRBJ2-3, with 9 nucleotides matching TRBD1. Germline-derived CDR1 and CDR2 are MNHEY and SMNVEV (reference sequence). V shed 4 bases and J 2 bases; nucleotides not matched to a gene: 4. This CDR3 is 15 amino acids long.

This chain's CDR3 is CASSSPGLDVNEQYF. CDR3 coding DNA: TGTGCCAGCAGCTCTCCGGGACTAGACGTAAACGAGCAGTACTTC. V usage is TRBV7-2 and J usage is TRBJ2-7; 8 positions agree with TRBD2. The junction had 10 bases not matched to a gene; V was cut back by 4 bases and J by 5 bases. The germline CDR1 and CDR2 sequences are SGHTA and FQGNSA. The CDR3 extends over 15 amino acids.

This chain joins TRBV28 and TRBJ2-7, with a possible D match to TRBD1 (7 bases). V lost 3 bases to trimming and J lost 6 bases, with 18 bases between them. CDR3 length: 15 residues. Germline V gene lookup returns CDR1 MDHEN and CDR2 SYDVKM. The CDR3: CASSFGTGEAFEQYF. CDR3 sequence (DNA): TGTGCCAGCAGTTTTGGCACAGGGGAGGCGTTCGAGCAGTACTTC.

The CDR3, as DNA: TGCAGCCAAGGCTATGGCTACACCTTC. It codes for CSQGYGYTF. The rearrangement uses TRBV20-1 and TRBJ1-2, with D hard to call. The CDR3 contains 9 residues. Germline V lookup: CDR1 DFQATT, CDR2 SNEGSKA (reference sequence).

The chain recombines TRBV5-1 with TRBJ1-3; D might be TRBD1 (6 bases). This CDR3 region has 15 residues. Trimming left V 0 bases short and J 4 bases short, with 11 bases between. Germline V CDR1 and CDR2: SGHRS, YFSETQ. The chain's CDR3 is CASSLGPGVGNTIYF. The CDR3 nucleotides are TGCGCCAGCAGCTTGGGCCCAGGGGTAGGAAACACCATATATTTT.

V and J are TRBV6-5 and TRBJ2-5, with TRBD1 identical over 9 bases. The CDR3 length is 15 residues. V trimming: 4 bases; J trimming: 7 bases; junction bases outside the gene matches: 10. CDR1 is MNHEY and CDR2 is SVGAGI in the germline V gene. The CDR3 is CASSWDREGLGTQYF. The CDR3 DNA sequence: TGTGCCAGCAGTTGGGACAGGGAAGGGTTAGGGACCCAGTACTTC.

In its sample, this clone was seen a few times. CDR3 DNA: TGCAGCGTTGACTGGTACACTGAAGCTTTCTTT. Amino acid sequence: CSVDWYTEAFF. V usage is TRBV29-1 and J usage is TRBJ1-1; D is ambiguous. The germline CDR1 and CDR2 sequences are SQVTM and ANQGSEA. CDR3 length: 11 amino acids. The V end lost 3 bases, the J end lost 3 bases, and 5 bases lay between the germline ends.

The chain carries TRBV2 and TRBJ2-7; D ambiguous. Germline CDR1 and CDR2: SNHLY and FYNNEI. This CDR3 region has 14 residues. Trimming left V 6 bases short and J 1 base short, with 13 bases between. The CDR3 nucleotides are TGTGCCAGCAGCCAGGCCCGTACGTCCTACGAGCAGTACTTC. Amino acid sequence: CASSQARTSYEQYF.

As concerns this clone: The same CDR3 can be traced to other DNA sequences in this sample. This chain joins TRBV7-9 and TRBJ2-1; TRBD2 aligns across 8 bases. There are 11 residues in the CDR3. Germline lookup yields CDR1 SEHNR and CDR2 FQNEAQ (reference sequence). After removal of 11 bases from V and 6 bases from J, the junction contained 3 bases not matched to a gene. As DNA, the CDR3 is TGTGCCTCGAGCGGGAGCAATGAGCAGTTCTTC. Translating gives CASSGSNEQFF.